This entry lists 9 T cell receptor beta chains sequenced from one sample in a study of shared clonotypes between healthy human individuals. Profiled with immunoSEQ multiplex PCR; TCRdb holds only in-frame clones, not every one. The sample includes more than 2 million clones, 90% to 95% of them seen just once. The sequenced material came from naive CD4+ T cells sorted from blood. Subset reported: CD45RA+ positively selected. These receptors all stem from a man between 18 and 35 years old in good health.

The rearrangement uses TRBV19 and TRBJ1-2; D gene unclear. CDR1 LNHDA and CDR2 SQIVND come from the germline V gene (reference sequence). V lost 6 bases to trimming and J lost 3 bases, with 14 bases between them. The CDR3 spans 14 residues. In DNA form, the CDR3 reads TGTGCCAGTAGCCCGGCGGTTTTTTACTATGGCTACACCTTC. Its protein is CASSPAVFYYGYTF. The complete variable domain, with remaining parts taken from reference TRBV19 and TRBJ1-2, reads DGGITQSPKYLFRKEGQNVTLSCEQNLNHDAMYWYRQDPGQGLRLIYYSQIVNDFQKGDIAEGYSVSREKKESFPLTVTSAQKNPTAFYLCASSPAVFYYGYTFGSGTRLTVV.

The CDR3 DNA is TGTGCCAGCAGCTCCGGACAGAAACAGCAAGAGACCCAGTACTTC. This codes for CASSSGQKQQETQYF. The rearrangement uses TRBV7-2 and TRBJ2-5, with D possibly being TRBD1 (6 bases). V dropped 4 bases and J dropped 2 bases, with 14 bases sitting between them. The CDR3 contains 15 residues. CDR1 and CDR2 from the germline V gene are SGHTA and FQGNSA.

This chain connects TRBV27 to TRBJ2-5; TRBD1 agrees at 10 bases. This CDR3 has 14 amino acids. CDR1 and CDR2 from the germline V gene are MNHEY and SMNVEV (reference sequence). V was clipped by 5 bases and J by 9 bases; unmatched bases: 9. The CDR3, as DNA: TGTGCCAGCAGTCCGGGACAGGGGCAATGGGCCCAGTACTTC. Encoded protein: CASSPGQGQWAQYF.

V usage is TRBV5-1 and J usage is TRBJ2-2, with a weak D call TRBD2 (5 bases). Germline V gene lookup returns CDR1 SGHRS and CDR2 YFSETQ. The CDR3 loop spans 14 amino acids. Trimming removed 3 bases from V and 7 bases from J, with 13 bases in between. The CDR3 is CASSSPSPHGELFF. The CDR3 DNA reads as TGCGCCAGCAGCTCTCCTAGCCCCCACGGGGAGCTGTTTTTT.

The rearrangement joins TRBV5-1 to TRBJ2-7; D is possibly TRBD2 (5 bases). This CDR3 has 14 residues. CDR1 and CDR2 from the germline V gene are SGHRS and YFSETQ. V was pared by 0 bases and J by 3 bases, with 10 bases between. The CDR3 sequence is CASSLAADYYEQYF. The CDR3 coding sequence is TGCGCCAGCAGCTTGGCGGCTGACTACTACGAGCAGTACTTC.

The J gene is TRBJ1-4, the V gene TRBV7-9, with 7 nucleotides matching TRBD1. Germline loops: CDR1 SEHNR, CDR2 FQNEAQ (reference sequence). The CDR3 length is 15 residues. Trimming at V came to 1 base and at J to 4 bases, leaving 3 bases not matched to a gene. CDR3 residues: CASSLGDSYNEKLFF. The CDR3, as DNA: TGTGCCAGCAGCTTAGGGGACAGCTATAATGAAAAACTGTTTTTT.

This clone has just a few counts. The chain uses TRBV28 and TRBJ2-7; 11 bases line up with TRBD2. The CDR3 extends over 16 amino acids. The J segment lost 3 bases and the V segment lost 1 base, leaving 5 bases of the junction unmatched. Germline V gene data show CDR1 as MDHEN and CDR2 as SYDVKM. CDR3 residues: CASSLSLAGGNYEQYF. The CDR3 DNA reads as TGTGCCAGCAGTTTATCGCTAGCGGGGGGTAACTACGAGCAGTACTTC. Drawing the rest from reference TRBV28 and TRBJ2-7, the complete variable domain is DVKVTQSSRYLVKRTGEKVFLECVQDMDHENMFWYRQDPGLGLRLIYFSYDVKMKEKGDIPEGYSVSREKKERFSLILESASTNQTSMYLCASSLSLAGGNYEQYFGPGTRLTVT.

V and J are TRBV25-1 and TRBJ1-1, with D hard to call. Germline V CDR1 and CDR2: MGHDK, SYGVNS. V lost 4 bases to trimming and J lost 2 bases, with 11 bases between them. CDR3 length: 14 residues. The CDR3 is CASSVAALNTEAFF. CDR3 nucleotide sequence: TGTGCCAGCAGTGTGGCGGCACTTAACACTGAAGCTTTCTTT.

This chain links TRBV5-6 with TRBJ2-2, with D hard to call. The CDR3 has 14 residues. V was trimmed by 2 bases and J by 6 bases, leaving 11 bases between them. Germline-derived CDR1 and CDR2 are SGHDT and YYEEEE. CDR3 loop: CASSFLPPAGELFF. Here the CDR3 DNA reads TGTGCCAGCAGCTTTCTCCCGCCGGCCGGGGAGCTGTTTTTT.